Following are 10 T cell receptor beta chains from one sample sequenced in a study of blood T cell repertoires in COVID-19. TCRdb's copy holds only in-frame clones and misses some; the assay was immunoSEQ multiplex PCR. The table has about 130,000 clones, 70% to 80% seen once. Specimen: peripheral blood. The source is a man in his 60s who had recovered from COVID-19.

In its sample, this clone was seen a few times. The chain links TRBV4-1 to TRBJ1-4, with D tentatively TRBD1 (6 bases). The length of the CDR3 is 15 residues. Deletions cut 0 bases from V and 7 bases from J, with 12 bases between. Germline V gives CDR1 MGHRA, CDR2 YSYEKL. The CDR3 is CASSQDDRLGEKLFF. Here the CDR3 DNA reads TGCGCCAGCAGCCAAGATGACAGGCTGGGTGAAAAACTGTTTTTT.

V gene TRBV5-8 combines with J gene TRBJ1-1, with unresolved D. The germline V and J ends were trimmed by 3 bases and 1 base, with 7 bases remaining between them. The germline V gene has CDR1 SGHTS and CDR2 YDEGEE. This CDR3 spans 13 amino acids. The CDR3 is CASSWTSNTEAFF. CDR3 sequence (DNA): TGTGCCAGCAGCTGGACTTCGAACACTGAAGCTTTCTTT.

The chain uses TRBV28 and TRBJ1-1, with D unresolved. Trimming removed 3 bases at V and 5 bases at J, with 7 bases between. CDR1 and CDR2 from the germline V gene are MDHEN and SYDVKM. This CDR3 is 12 amino acids long. The CDR3 loop reads CASSFMRTEAFF. The CDR3 DNA reads TGTGCCAGCAGTTTTATGAGGACTGAAGCTTTCTTT.

J is TRBJ2-3 and V is TRBV11-3, with a weak D call TRBD1 (6 bases). In germline, CDR1 is SGHNT, CDR2 YENEEA. The ends were cut back, 3 bases at V and 6 bases at J, with 13 bases in the middle. This CDR3 comprises 14 residues. This chain's CDR3 is CASSFQGQGDTQYF. In DNA, the CDR3 is TGTGCCAGCAGCTTCCAGGGACAAGGGGATACGCAGTATTTT.

This clone has only a few counts. The DNA for the CDR3 is TGTGCCAGCAGGCCGGGGGGGCCCTCCTACGAGCAGTACTTC. It encodes CASRPGGPSYEQYF. The genes are TRBV2 and TRBJ2-7, with 8 bases that match TRBD2. V lost 6 bases and J lost 0; bases outside the gene matches: 4. This CDR3 has 14 amino acids. In germline, CDR1 is SNHLY, CDR2 FYNNEI.

The V and J genes are TRBV7-2 and TRBJ2-1, with 10 bases matching TRBD2. This CDR3 region has 15 residues. V lost 5 bases and J lost 4; bases outside the gene matches: 5. Germline CDR1 and CDR2: SGHTA and FQGNSA. CDR3 sequence: CASSPEAGGYNEQFF. As DNA, the CDR3 is TGTGCCAGCAGCCCAGAAGCGGGGGGGTACAATGAGCAGTTCTTC.

The chain links TRBV19 to TRBJ1-4; tentative D call: TRBD1 (6 bases). From germline, CDR1 is LNHDA and CDR2 SQIVND (reference sequence). CDR3 length: 14 amino acids. Trimming stripped 7 bases from V and 13 bases from J, with 22 bases between. DNA for the CDR3: TGTGCCAGTACTTCTCTTCTCGGGACATCGGCACTGTTTTTT. It codes for CASTSLLGTSALFF.

The V gene is TRBV4-2, the J gene TRBJ2-1; D unresolved. V gave up 0 bases and J gave up 9 bases, with 15 bases separating them. The V gene's germline CDR1 is LGHNA and CDR2 YNFKEQ. This CDR3 spans 15 amino acids. CDR3 protein: CASSQESRRGGEQFF. The CDR3 region has the DNA TGTGCCAGCAGCCAAGAAAGCCGGAGAGGTGGTGAGCAGTTCTTC.

This clone was found a few times. Other nucleotide sequences from this sample produce the same CDR3. The chain couples TRBV5-1 to TRBJ2-1; TRBD2 matches at 7 bases. Germline V gives CDR1 SGHRS, CDR2 YFSETQ. The junction had 1 base not matched to a gene; V was cut back by 0 bases and J by 4 bases. The CDR3 is made up of 14 amino acids. CDR3 coding DNA: TGCGCCAGCAGCTTGGGGGAGGGGTACAATGAGCAGTTCTTC. This gives the protein CASSLGEGYNEQFF.

The V gene is TRBV28, the J gene TRBJ1-4; 9 positions match TRBD1. V lost 3 bases and J lost 3; bases outside the gene matches: 8. Germline CDR1 is MDHEN and CDR2 is SYDVKM. The CDR3 is made up of 17 amino acids. This CDR3 is CASSFTGTGSANEKLFF. In DNA form, the CDR3 reads TGTGCCAGCAGTTTCACCGGGACAGGGTCAGCTAATGAAAAACTGTTTTTT.